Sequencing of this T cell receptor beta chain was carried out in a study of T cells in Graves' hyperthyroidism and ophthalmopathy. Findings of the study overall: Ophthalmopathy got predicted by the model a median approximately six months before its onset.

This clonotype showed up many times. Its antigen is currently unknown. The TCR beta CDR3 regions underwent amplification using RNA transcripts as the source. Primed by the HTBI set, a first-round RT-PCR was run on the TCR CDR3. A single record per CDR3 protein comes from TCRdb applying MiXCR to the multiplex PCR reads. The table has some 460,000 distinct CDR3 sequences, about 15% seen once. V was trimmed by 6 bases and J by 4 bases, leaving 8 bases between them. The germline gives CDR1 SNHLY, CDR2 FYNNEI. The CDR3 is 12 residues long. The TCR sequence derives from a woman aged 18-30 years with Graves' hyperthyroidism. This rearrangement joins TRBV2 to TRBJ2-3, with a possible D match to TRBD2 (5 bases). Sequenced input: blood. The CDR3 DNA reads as TGTGCCAGCAGGGACTTACCAGATACGCAGTATTTT. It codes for CASRDLPDTQYF.